The 31 T cell receptor beta chains given below trace back to one sample, sequenced in a study of blood T cells in healthy people across ages. A J-beta primer mix and a sample-barcoded 5' primer were used in a second PCR of roughly 7 to 12 cycles. TCRdb recomputed calls from the 5' RACE reads with MiXCR, one row per CDR3 protein. The sample yields hundreds of thousands of distinct CDR3 sequences, approximately 51% seen once. Sample: blood. These receptors came from a man between 60 and 70 years old in good health.

The J gene is TRBJ2-7, the V gene TRBV20-1, with 7 bases lining up with TRBD1. CDR1 DFQATT and CDR2 SNEGSKA come from the germline V gene (reference sequence). V dropped 6 bases and J dropped 3; count of bases not matched to a gene: 17. The CDR3 spans 16 residues. In nucleotides, the CDR3 is TGCAGTGCAGCCGGGACAGCTCCTTCATCCCACTACGAGCAGTACTTC. Translating gives CSAAGTAPSSHYEQYF.

This clonotype was observed a few times. A much larger clonotype is one base distant, so this may be a read error. CDR3 protein: CASNLVGVGETQYF. In DNA form, the CDR3 reads TGTGCCAGCAACTTAGTGGGGGTTGGAGAGACCCAGTACTTC. The chain uses TRBV5-4 and TRBJ2-5; D is possibly TRBD1 or TRBD2 (5 bases each). CDR3 length: 14 residues. V was clipped by 6 bases and J by 4 bases, with 16 bases between them. Germline loops: CDR1 SGHNT, CDR2 YYREEE (reference sequence).

The chain recombines TRBV27 with TRBJ1-6; no reliable D call. Trimming took 5 bases from V and 6 from J, leaving 17 bases between them. Germline V gene lookup returns CDR1 MNHEY and CDR2 SMNVEV (reference sequence). The length of the CDR3 is 16 residues. CDR3 DNA: TGTGCCAGCAGTCTCGGGCTTGGCGTTGGTAATTCACCCCTCCACTTT. Amino acid sequence: CASSLGLGVGNSPLHF.

The chain carries TRBV10-2 and TRBJ2-5, with 9 bases aligning to TRBD1. The CDR3 sequence is 15 residues long. V trimming: 5 bases; J trimming: 5 bases; junction bases outside the gene matches: 9. Germline CDR1 and CDR2: WSHSY and SAAADI. The CDR3 spells CASSPYRGRRETQYF. The CDR3 nucleotides are TGCGCCAGCAGTCCCTACAGGGGGCGCCGGGAGACCCAGTACTTC.

This clonotype was observed a handful of times. The rearrangement joins TRBV7-8 to TRBJ1-2; tentatively, D is TRBD1 (5 bases). V dropped 5 bases and J dropped 6 bases, with 16 bases sitting between them. The CDR3 extends over 14 amino acids. The germline V gene encodes CDR1 SGHVS and CDR2 FQNEAQ. This chain's CDR3 is CASSPARAGDGYTF. The CDR3 DNA reads as TGTGCCAGCAGCCCCGCCCGGGCGGGGGATGGCTACACCTTC.

The chain combines TRBV7-9 with TRBJ2-5; a possible D gene is TRBD2 (6 bases). The better agreement between TRBJ2-7 and the DNA end casts doubt on the J call. The germline V gene encodes CDR1 SEHNR and CDR2 FQNEAQ (reference sequence). This CDR3 region has 13 residues. The CDR3 loop is CASSFGEVYEQYF. CDR3 coding DNA: TGTGCCAGCAGCTTTGGGGAGGTATACGAGCAGTACTTC.

As concerns this clonotype: A read error may explain this, as a much larger clone is one base away. The chain links TRBV7-8 to TRBJ2-5; D not resolved. CDR3 size: 14 residues. CDR1 is SGHVS, CDR2 FQNEAQ, per germline. The CDR3: CAGSFTETQETQYF. CDR3 bases: TGTGCCGGCAGCTTCACGGAGACCCAAGAGACCCAGTACTTC.

The chain couples TRBV29-1 to TRBJ1-5; TRBD1 might be the D (5 bases). The CDR3 is made up of 12 amino acids. V lost 4 bases and J 5 bases, leaving 9 bases between the germline ends. Germline CDR1 reads SQVTM; CDR2 reads ANQGSEA. The CDR3 nucleotides are TGCAGCGTTGGGGACGGTTATCAGCCCCAGCATTTT. Translated, it gives CSVGDGYQPQHF.

The chain recombines TRBV20-1 with TRBJ2-5; D is unresolved. The CDR3 length is 16 residues. V shed 0 bases and J shed 1 base, with 15 bases lying between them. Germline CDR1 and CDR2: DFQATT and SNEGSKA (reference sequence). The CDR3 bases are TGCAGTGCTAGAGATGGCACAAGGATGACCCAAGAGACCCAGTACTTC. Translating gives CSARDGTRMTQETQYF.

The rearrangement joins TRBV5-1 to TRBJ1-2; D is perhaps TRBD1 (5 bases). The germline V and J ends were trimmed by 0 bases and 4 bases, with 13 bases remaining between them. Germline CDR1 is SGHRS and CDR2 is YFSETQ. The CDR3 totals 15 residues. The CDR3, as DNA: TGCGCCAGCAGCTTGGCCACCAGGGACGGCTATGGCTACACCTTC. Translation gives CASSLATRDGYGYTF.

The chain combines TRBV2 with TRBJ2-7, with D perhaps matching TRBD1 (5 bases). The CDR3 sequence is 16 residues long. Germline values: CDR1 SNHLY, CDR2 FYNNEI. Between the trimmed V and J ends, which lost 6 bases and 4 bases, there was a span of 22 bases. The CDR3 DNA sequence: TGTGCCAGCAGCTCGAGTGGACATCCTACGACTTACGAGCAGTACTTC. This codes for CASSSSGHPTTYEQYF.

This CDR3 is CASSQEPRAYEQFF. CDR3 sequence (DNA): TGTGCCAGCAGCCAAGAACCCAGGGCGTATGAGCAGTTCTTC. The V call is TRBV3-1, the J call TRBJ2-1; a possible D gene is TRBD1 (5 bases). The CDR3 length is 14 residues. V shed 0 bases and J shed 8 bases, with 11 bases lying between them. Germline CDR1 and CDR2: LGHDT and YNNKEL (reference sequence).

The J gene is TRBJ2-1, the V gene TRBV7-2; no firm D call. The CDR3 is 13 amino acids. Germline V gene lookup returns CDR1 SGHTA and CDR2 FQGNSA. V lost 0 bases and J lost 10, with 10 bases in between. This CDR3 is CASSLAGSYEQFF. CDR3 coding DNA: TGTGCCAGCAGCTTAGCAGGCTCCTACGAGCAGTTCTTC. The whole variable domain, remainder taken from reference TRBV7-2 and TRBJ2-1, is GAGVSQSPSNKVTEKGKDVELRCDPISGHTALYWYRQSLGQGLEFLIYFQGNSAPDKSGLPSDRFSAERTGGSVSTLTIQRTQQEDSAVYLCASSLAGSYEQFFGPGTRLTVL.

This clonotype has just one count. The V and J genes are TRBV13 and TRBJ2-3; tentatively, D is TRBD2 (6 bases). The CDR3 has 15 residues. The germline V gene encodes CDR1 PRHDT and CDR2 FYEKMQ (reference sequence). V was clipped by 6 bases and J by 4 bases, with 17 bases between them. The CDR3 spells CASSPGDRGPDTQYF. The CDR3 region has the DNA TGTGCCAGCAGTCCGGGGGACCGGGGCCCAGATACGCAGTATTTT.

The chain links TRBV11-2 to TRBJ2-5; 7 bases are a match to TRBD1. The DNA end favors TRBJ2-7, so the J call may be wrong. The CDR3 spans 18 residues. Germline CDR1 is SGHAT and CDR2 is FQNNGV. This CDR3 reads CASSLGGWAGGFPYEQYF. The CDR3 DNA sequence: TGTGCCAGCAGCTTAGGGGGTTGGGCAGGGGGTTTCCCCTACGAGCAGTACTTC.

V and J are TRBV5-1 and TRBJ2-1, with 10 nucleotides matching TRBD2. This CDR3 has 16 amino acids. Germline trimming cut 4 bases from V and 5 bases from J; bases unmatched to any gene: 9. The V gene's germline CDR1 is SGHRS and CDR2 YFSETQ. The CDR3, as DNA: TGCGCCAGCAGCAACCTAGCGGGGGCGCTTAACAATGAGCAGTTCTTC. Translating it yields CASSNLAGALNNEQFF.

The chain is built from TRBV28 and TRBJ2-5, with 9 bases aligning to TRBD2. J gave up 6 bases and V 6 bases, and 11 bases lay outside the gene matches. The CDR3 is 15 residues long. Germline V gene data show CDR1 as MDHEN and CDR2 as SYDVKM. The CDR3 protein is CASSLLAGGWKTQYF. The CDR3 DNA sequence: TGTGCCAGCAGCCTACTGGCGGGAGGGTGGAAGACCCAGTACTTC.

This clonotype came up a few times. This may be a read error, as it is one base from a much larger clone. The chain uses TRBV7-9 and TRBJ1-2; 9 positions agree with TRBD1. The trim removed 5 bases at V and 3 bases at J, leaving 1 base unmatched. This CDR3 spans 13 amino acids. Germline V CDR1 and CDR2: SEHNR, FQNEAQ (reference sequence). The CDR3 DNA reads as TGTGCCAGCAGCCGGACAGGGGACTATGGCTACACCTTC. This encodes CASSRTGDYGYTF.

The V gene is TRBV4-3, the J gene TRBJ2-2, with a tentative D call TRBD1 (5 bases). Germline CDR1 and CDR2: LGHNA and YSLEER. CDR3 size: 15 residues. The V and J ends lost 4 bases and 4 bases respectively, with 13 bases between them. CDR3 in amino acids: CASSPLQGTTGELFF. As DNA, the CDR3 is TGCGCCAGCAGCCCCCTCCAGGGCACCACCGGGGAGCTGTTTTTT.

Of note for this clonotype: This could be a read error, since a much larger clone is one nucleotide away. V usage is TRBV20-1 and J usage is TRBJ2-1; 7 bases line up with TRBD2. The CDR3 has 13 amino acids. The germline CDR1 and CDR2 sequences are DFQATT and SNEGSKA (reference sequence). CDR3 nucleotide sequence: TGCAGTACTAGTGGGACTAACTTCAATGAGCAGTTCTTC. It is translated as CSTSGTNFNEQFF.

This chain joins TRBV6-2 or TRBV6-3 and TRBJ2-7; 8 bases are a match to TRBD2. The CDR3 length is 15 residues. The germline gives CDR1 MNHEY, CDR2 SVGEGT. Trimming at V came to 6 bases and at J to 7 bases, leaving 14 bases not matched to a gene. DNA of the CDR3: TGTGCCAGCAGCCCCTATGAGCGGGAGTTAGGTGAGCAGTACTTC. As protein: CASSPYERELGEQYF.

As concerns this clonotype: A clone one base away is much larger, so this may be a read error. This sequence joins TRBV7-2 and TRBJ2-5, with 8 positions matching TRBD2. V trimming: 6 bases; J trimming: 5 bases; junction bases outside the gene matches: 11. Germline CDR1 SGHTA, CDR2 FQGNSA. This CDR3 contains 15 residues. The CDR3: CASSSNGGATETQYF. The CDR3 nucleotides are TGTGCCAGCAGTTCGAACGGGGGGGCCACCGAGACCCAGTACTTC.

This clonotype turned up a few times. This sequence joins TRBV7-9 and TRBJ2-1; TRBD1 might be the D (5 bases). The V and J ends lost 1 base and 5 bases respectively, with 9 bases between them. The CDR3 is made up of 14 amino acids. Germline loops: CDR1 SEHNR, CDR2 FQNEAQ (reference sequence). Here the CDR3 DNA reads TGTGCCAGCAGCTTAGGGACACTTAACAATGAGCAGTTCTTC. This translates into CASSLGTLNNEQFF. Supplemented by reference TRBV7-9 and TRBJ2-1, the full variable domain reads DTGVSQNPRHKITKRGQNVTFRCDPISEHNRLYWYRQTLGQGPEFLTYFQNEAQLEKSRLLSDRFSAERPKGSFSTLEIQRTEQGDSAMYLCASSLGTLNNEQFFGPGTRLTVL.

The rearrangement uses TRBV21-1 and TRBJ2-5; the listed D gene, TRBD2, was not tested against the DNA. TRBV21-1 has pseudogene status. The CDR3 sequence is 19 residues long. This CDR3 reads CASSRGLAGGPLVGETQYF. The CDR3 nucleotides are TGTGCCAGCAGCAGGGGACTAGCGGGAGGGCCTCTTGTGGGGGAGACCCAGTACTTC.

This clonotype was seen repeatedly, ten times or more. The chain has TRBV5-5 and TRBJ1-5; D is ambiguous. CDR1 SGHKS and CDR2 YYEKEE come from the germline V gene (reference sequence). The CDR3 is made up of 14 amino acids. The V and J ends lost 5 bases and 3 bases respectively, with 12 bases between them. CDR3 DNA sequence: TGTGCCAGCAGTGACGACATGATCAATCAGCCCCAGCATTTT. This gives the protein CASSDDMINQPQHF.

This clonotype was detected only a few times. The chain combines TRBV12-3 or TRBV12-4 with TRBJ1-2; TRBD1 might be the D (5 bases). The length of the CDR3 is 15 residues. The ends were cut back, 0 bases at V and 2 bases at J, with 10 bases in the middle. The CDR3 DNA sequence: TGTGCCAGCAGTTTAGCGGGGGGAGCCAACTATGGCTACACCTTC. Translation: CASSLAGGANYGYTF.

The chain uses TRBV27 and TRBJ1-1; no clear D. CDR3 length: 15 amino acids. V lost 2 bases and J 3 bases, leaving 13 bases between the germline ends. The V gene's germline CDR1 is MNHEY and CDR2 SMNVEV (reference sequence). The CDR3 here is CASSLLGSQDTEAFF. For the CDR3, the DNA is TGTGCCAGCAGTTTACTTGGCAGTCAGGACACTGAAGCTTTCTTT.

The rearrangement links TRBV7-9 to TRBJ2-2; no reliable D call. The CDR3 has 12 residues. The V end was cut by 5 bases, the J end by 8 bases, with 9 bases between. CDR1 is SEHNR and CDR2 is FQNEAQ in the germline V gene (reference sequence). Written as DNA, the CDR3 is TGTGCCAGCAGCGCACCTAGTGGGGAGCTGTTTTTT. It is translated as CASSAPSGELFF.

The genes are TRBV4-2 and TRBJ1-2; 10 nucleotides line up with TRBD1. With V trimmed by 5 bases and J by 7 bases, 10 bases remained unmatched. This CDR3 has 15 residues. CDR1 is LGHNA and CDR2 is YNFKEQ in the germline V gene. CDR3 amino acids: CASSAGQGKAFGYTF. Here the CDR3 DNA reads TGTGCCAGCAGCGCGGGACAGGGGAAGGCTTTTGGCTACACCTTC.

V gene TRBV14 combines with J gene TRBJ2-7, with 9 bases identical to TRBD1. The CDR3 loop spans 14 amino acids. The V segment lost 3 bases and the J segment 4 bases; nucleotides outside the gene matches: 4. Germline-derived CDR1 and CDR2 are SGHDN and FVKESK. The CDR3 is CASSQTGGVYEQYF. The CDR3 DNA is TGTGCCAGCAGCCAGACAGGGGGAGTATACGAGCAGTACTTC.

As concerns this clonotype: The germline gene is not matched at one end of the junction; a read error may be the cause. The V and J genes are TRBV9 and TRBJ2-3, with D perhaps TRBD1 (6 bases). This CDR3 contains 14 residues. The germline CDR1 and CDR2 sequences are SGDLS and YYNGEE. The CDR3 nucleotides are TGTGCCAGCAGCGACCAGGGGCTCACAGATGCGCAGTATTTT. It is translated as CASSDQGLTDAQYF.